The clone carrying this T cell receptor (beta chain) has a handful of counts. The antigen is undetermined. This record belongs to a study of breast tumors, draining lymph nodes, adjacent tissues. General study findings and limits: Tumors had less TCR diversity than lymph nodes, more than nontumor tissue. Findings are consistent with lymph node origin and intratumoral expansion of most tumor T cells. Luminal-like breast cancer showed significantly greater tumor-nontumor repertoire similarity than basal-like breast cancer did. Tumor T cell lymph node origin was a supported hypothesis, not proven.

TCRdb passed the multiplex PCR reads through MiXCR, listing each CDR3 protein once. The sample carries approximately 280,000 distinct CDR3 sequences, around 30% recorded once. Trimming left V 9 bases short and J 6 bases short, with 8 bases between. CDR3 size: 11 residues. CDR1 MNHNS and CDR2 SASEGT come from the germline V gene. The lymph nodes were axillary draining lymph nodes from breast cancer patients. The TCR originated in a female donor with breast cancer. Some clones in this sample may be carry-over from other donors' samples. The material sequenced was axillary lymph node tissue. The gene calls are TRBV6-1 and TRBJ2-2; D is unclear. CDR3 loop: CASERAGELFF. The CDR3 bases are TGTGCCAGTGAACGGGCCGGGGAGCTGTTTTTT.